The source of this TCR beta chain is a study of cytomegalovirus exposure and HLA in healthy donors (dated by TCRdb to about 2017). About the study as a whole: An earlier analysis of roughly 570 of the donors reported over 250 Gb of sequence data and 117 million unique TCR beta sequences obtained from about 170 million T cells. Around 320 gigabases of sequencing data and approximately 85 million unique TCR sequences were included in an early release covering around 600 HLA-typed donors. The genetic ancestry cluster associated with self-reported Caucasian donors included 70% to 85% of the approximately 430 genotyped donors. The study was designed to test whether signatures of past pathogen exposure could be identified by cataloging public T cell receptors. The T cell repertoires of 670 or so subjects were profiled by immunosequencing and related to cytomegalovirus serostatus. A separate validation cohort of more than 100 different subjects was used in addition to the 666-subject first cohort. High-throughput TCR immunosequencing, statistical association of individual TCRs with disease status, and machine learning were combined to predict cytomegalovirus infection status. A later analysis re-examined previously published TCR beta repertoires from just over 650 donors and added high-resolution HLA genotyping to investigate patterns of TCR occurrence. Rather than drawing on any new phenotypic data, the later analysis identified candidate immune exposures from TCR beta sequences and the way those sequences occurred across donors. In an earlier analysis of a few hundred of the donors, high-throughput TCR beta sequencing was used to judge whether each TCR beta V gene segment behaved as functional or pseudogenic. Donor age, sex, ethnicity and CMV serostatus were compiled together with the repertoire data. Genome-wide SNP genotypes for about 65% of the 666 donors were used in a later genetic analysis, which treated that subset as a discovery cohort. Every discovery cohort repertoire had been produced on one sequencing platform. HLA typing included class I and class II loci at four-digit resolution. Typing coverage differed by locus: A, B, C, DRB1 and DQB1 were typed in roughly 620-630 donors, DQA1 in about 500, DPA1 in some 600, and DPB1 in approximately 450. Four or five DR-DQ haplotypes were treated as single units for association and clustering because of strong linkage in the cohort. Across roughly 420 genotyped donors of the cohort, an average of approximately 220,000 unique TCR beta nucleotide sequences per donor were sequenced, and approximately 17% of those sequences were non-productive.

The cohort was made up of approximately 700 healthy bone marrow donors. All cohort members were sampled while nominally healthy, although unrecorded immune exposures were likely present. The donor was CMV seronegative and belonged to the group of over 300 seronegative cohort members. Each donor provided a peripheral blood sample, and peripheral blood mononuclear cells were used for TCR beta sequencing. The Qiagen DNeasy Blood Extraction Kit was used to extract genomic DNA from the blood cell samples. A remark on this clone: It lacks a known antigen. The input lacks base qualities; no much larger clone sits a single base away.

Library creation used the immunoSEQ multiplex PCR assay. A mixture of 60 forward primers for TCR Vbeta segments and 13 reverse primers for TCR Jbeta segments was used in the multiplex PCR. A multiplex PCR assay on genomic DNA amplified the CDR3 region of rearranged TCR beta genes. The amplified TCR beta libraries were sequenced on the Illumina HiSeq System as 87-base-pair reads. Under the source paper's analysis protocol: A later analysis counted 75 million to 100 million unique TCR beta chains across the 550 to 700 repertoires, and 10 million to 12 million of these chains were shared by at least two donors. To remove PCR and sequencing errors, raw reads were error-corrected and collapsed into unique sequences using a nearest-neighbor algorithm that merged closely related sequences. V, D and J gene segments were assigned by aligning CDR3 sequences to IMGT reference sequences. For a sequence to be retained, a match of at least six nucleotides was required to both a V gene segment and a J gene segment. Rearrangements were called productive when the CDR3 lacked stop codons and stayed in frame with V and J; all others were non-productive. Following IMGT convention, CDR3 was defined as the stretch from the second conserved V-encoded cysteine up to the conserved J-encoded phenylalanine. The earlier analysis of some 540 of the donors excluded any sequence lacking an unambiguous match to a single V gene segment. In an earlier analysis of some 590 of the donors, a V segment was called functional when productive rearrangements were above 56.7%, and segregating when the standard deviation between donors exceeded 5%. A statistical classification framework was developed to diagnose cytomegalovirus status using the catalog of TCR beta chain sequences. V and J gene assignment, in a later analysis, came from comparing TCR nucleotide sequences with IMGT/GENE-DB human TR gene sequences. Using the TCRdist pipeline, a later analysis assigned CDR3 sequences along with most-parsimonious VDJ recombination scenarios. In a later analysis, each TCR beta chain was defined by its CDR3 amino acid sequence together with its V-gene family, and reads lacking a unique V-gene family were excluded. In a later analysis, fewer than 650 highly shared, low-generation-probability nucleotide sequences were removed to address suspected cross-contamination and a sequencing artifact. For each public chain, a later analysis derived a clonal expansion index from normalized ranks of inferred template counts within each repertoire. In a later analysis, generation probabilities were computed using a VDJ recombination model fitted to out-of-frame rearrangements, and the results were checked against IGoR. In a later analysis, hypergeometric tests were used to score TCR-TCR, TCR-HLA and TCR-CMV co-occurrence, with a repertoire-size bias correction applied to TCR pairs. To estimate false discovery rates, a later analysis permuted the HLA or CMV assignments 20 times. In a later analysis, co-occurring TCRs were grouped using DBSCAN, and TCRdist sequence similarity was added for clustering within HLA-allele-positive subsets. Repertoires with fewer than 30,000 or more than 120,000 public chains, plus five repertoires with anomalous nucleotide sharing, were excluded from co-occurrence clustering. The clones in this table, taken by TCRdb from immuneACCESS, are in-frame only. Not every clone is retained; where verified, under half of the shortfall comes from an unresolved V gene, and the cause of the rest is unknown. V, J and clone size were drawn from that table, and D and trimming were deduced from the DNA. The sample table contains under 200,000 clones; only one count was recorded for approximately 86% of them. Clones ranked in the top ten supply around 0.3% of the sample.

There are 13 amino acids in the CDR3, from cysteine to phenylalanine inclusive. The DNA shown is the 39-base CDR3, in frame from base 1. Trimming at the junction amounts to 4 bases on V and 9 bases on J, and the germline ends lie 16 bases apart. The germline V gene (reference sequence) specifies GTSNPN as CDR1 and SVGIG as CDR2. Overall study results and their limits: This cohort had only TCR beta chains sequenced, and the lack of alpha or paired-chain data limited which features could be detected. Because HLA typing was unavailable for some donors at each locus, only the typed subset was used in association tests. The classifier was reported to diagnose cytomegalovirus status with high specificity and sensitivity in both the original and validation cohorts. Compared with equally common non-associated chains, HLA-associated TCR beta chains in a later analysis were more clonally expanded and had lower generation probabilities. Some IMGT-functional V segments, including TRBV6-2 and TRBV6-3, could not be distinguished by the 87-base-pair reads and were therefore excluded. A later genetic analysis associated a missense DCLRE1C variant with V-gene and J-gene trimming of TCR beta chains, and an independent cohort replicated the association. The study gave a list of roughly 150 TCR beta chains associated with cytomegalovirus. A few of the identified cytomegalovirus-associated TCR beta chains were confirmed in vitro to be specific for cytomegalovirus antigens. A cluster of highly shared sequence variants was judged likely to be a technical artifact of the sequencing pipeline. CMV serostatus was the only immune exposure information available for the cohort. Across donors, most TCR sequences were observed very rarely, whereas some public TCRs were present in many individuals. A later analysis found that TCR association rates varied across HLA loci, with DRB1 alleles showing the most associated TCRs and HLA-C alleles the fewest. In a later analysis, most CMV-associated TCR beta chains were found to appear HLA-restricted, with HLA associations seemingly driven largely by CMV exposure. According to a later analysis, parvovirus B19, influenza, CMV and Epstein-Barr virus appeared linked to several top co-occurrence clusters. An earlier analysis of approximately 570 of the donors showed that most TCR beta V segments appeared in productive rearrangements either about 90% or about 30% of the time, which broadly matched IMGT annotations. Seventeen rarely observed V segments, including chromosome 9 orphons, were excluded from the earlier analysis of some 590 of the donors because counts were too low. It was suggested by the authors that the approach could potentially be generalized to other disease states and immunological phenotypes. Strong co-occurrence of HLA alleles, especially DR and DQ, made assigning TCR associations to individual alleles difficult. In a later genetic analysis, fewer N-insertions in productive TCRs were reported among donors in an Asian-associated ancestry cluster than the 666-donor mean. At a false discovery rate of 0.05, a later analysis linked 15,000 to 20,000 TCR beta sequences to specific HLA alleles. A further reported finding was that TCR beta sequences accurately predicted the HLA-A and HLA-B alleles for most subjects in the first cohort. Correlated functional status among segregating V segments might be attributable to linkage disequilibrium, but an unknown experimental factor could not be ruled out. Roughly uniform sequencing depth across donors was assumed in presence/absence analyses, although this assumption may not hold.

The sequence derives from a woman between 25 and 40 years old in good health and CMV-seronegative. Recombination linked TRBV30 to TRBJ2-1; the D gene is perhaps TRBD2, on 5 matching bases. Sequenced material: PBMCs. The CDR3 protein is CAWTLTMRGEQFF. The DNA reads TGTGCCTGGACCTTGACTATGCGCGGTGAGCAGTTCTTC.